The sequence of this T cell receptor (beta chain) was determined in a study of blood T cell repertoires in COVID-19. In the authors' workflow: Quantification of nucleated cells was approximated via reference gene primer amplification. Profiling relied on immunoSEQ multiplex PCR, and the TCRdb table lists in-frame clones only, not all of them. D and trimming were read from the DNA, whereas the V and J calls and clone size are those reported in that table. The sample has around 200,000 clones; around 86% are singletons. The CDR3 contains 16 residues. CDR1 and CDR2 (germline): LNHDA, SQIVND (reference sequence). Deletions cut 5 bases from V and 2 bases from J, with 19 bases between.

The origin of this receptor is a man over 45 with acute or convalescent COVID-19. Sequencing was performed on peripheral blood. The V and J genes are TRBV19 and TRBJ2-7, with D possibly matching TRBD2 (5 bases). As DNA, the CDR3 is TGTGCCAGTAGTTCCGCCCCTAAAGCGGCAGCCTACGAGCAGTACTTC. Protein: CASSSAPKAAAYEQYF.